A single T cell receptor beta chain is shown here with its context. What this receptor recognizes is not known. Per-base qualities were not stored, and no clone one base away is much larger. The collaborating institutions used their own protocols to collect whole blood in K2EDTA tubes. For TCRbeta analysis, collaborator samples were shipped as frozen whole blood, as isolated PBMCs, or as DNA extracted from either sample type. The data are from a study of blood T cell repertoires in COVID-19 (dated by TCRdb to about 2020). The study in broad terms: Samples covering the acute and convalescent phases of COVID-19 were provided by collaborators in the United States, Italy and Spain. The prospective study material was composed of cDNA or gDNA derived from T cells, B-cell-depleted T cells, or PBMCs. Subjects who had been exposed to COVID-19, were actively infected with it, or had recovered from it provided the deeply sampled blood TCRbeta repertoires that made up the dataset. A freely available public database, intended as a resource for researchers studying the immune response to SARS-CoV-2, is where the repertoires were released. The samples were drawn from the first 160 participants of the ongoing ImmuneRACE study and from some 1,300 subjects provided by 6 global collaborators. The sample metadata nearly always contained a de-identified subject ID, COVID-19 status, age in years and sex. HLA class I and class II types, where available, came from metadata supplied by the sample provider rather than from assay-based typing. What the authors observed across the whole study: The amount of clinical and demographic metadata varied by source and participant and was provided uncurated.

TCRbeta CDR3 regions were amplified from genomic DNA by means of the immunoSEQ Assay, a bias-controlled multiplex PCR. As for the original processing: Within the assay, amplification of reference gene primers was used to estimate how many nucleated cells each sample contained. To quantify the absolute abundance of each unique TCRbeta CDR3 rearrangement, sequence reads were collapsed and filtered. For each sample, productive Simpson clonality was calculated by taking the square root of Simpson's diversity index across productive rearrangements. TCRdb provides this immuneACCESS table in a form limited to in-frame rearrangements. Some clones are lacking; in checked studies, under half of them reflect an unresolved V gene, and why the rest are absent is not known. The V and J calls and the clone size are those of that table, but D and trimming were determined from the DNA. This sample holds 210,000 or so clones; roughly nine tenths were observed only once. The ten largest clones represent over 1.5% of the sample.

The junction shows trimming of 1 base on V and 5 bases on J, plus 11 bases between the germline ends. There are 14 amino acids in the CDR3, from cysteine to phenylalanine inclusive. Of the read, only the CDR3 DNA is kept; its 42 bases are in frame from base 1. CDR1 and CDR2 were assigned from the germline V gene as SNHLY and FYNNEI. This sequence uses TRBV2 and TRBJ2-5, with TRBD1 as a weak D call on 5 bases. This sequence originates from a man aged 40-49 years with active or convalescent COVID-19. Sequenced material: peripheral blood. The CDR3 in this case is CASSEGGAGETQYF. DNA sequence: TGTGCCAGCAGTGAAGGGGGCGCCGGGGAGACCCAGTACTTC.